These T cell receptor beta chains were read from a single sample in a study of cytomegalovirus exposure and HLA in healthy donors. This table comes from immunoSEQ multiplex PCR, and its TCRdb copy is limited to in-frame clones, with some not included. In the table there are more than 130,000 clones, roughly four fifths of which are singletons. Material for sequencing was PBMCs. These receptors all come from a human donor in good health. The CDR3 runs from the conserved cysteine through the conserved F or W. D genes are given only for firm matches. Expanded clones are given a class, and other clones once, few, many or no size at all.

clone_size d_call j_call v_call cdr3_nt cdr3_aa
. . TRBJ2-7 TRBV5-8 TGTGCCAGCAGCCCCGGGACTTTATCCTACGAGCAGTACTTC CASSPGTLSYEQYF
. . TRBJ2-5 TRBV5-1 TGCGCCAGCAGCTTGGCCGGAGAGACCCAGTACTTC CASSLAGETQYF
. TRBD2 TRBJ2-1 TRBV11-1 TGTGCCAGCAGTTTTGAGCGGGGGACCCACAATGAGCAGTTCTTC CASSFERGTHNEQFF
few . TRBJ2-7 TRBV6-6 TGTGCCAGCAGTTACCGCAACGGCTACGAGCAGTACTTC CASSYRNGYEQYF
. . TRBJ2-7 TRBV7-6 TGTGCCAGCAGCGCCAGCTACGAGCAGTACTTC CASSASYEQYF
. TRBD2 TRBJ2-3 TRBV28 TGTGCCAGCAGTTTATCTTCGGGCGGGGGGGGCACAGATACGCAGTATTTT CASSLSSGGGGTDTQYF
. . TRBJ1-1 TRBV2 TGTGCCAGTCTCAACACTGAAGCTTTCTTT CASLNTEAFF
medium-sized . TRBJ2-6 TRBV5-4 TGTGCCAGCAGCTTCGTCTCTGGGGCCAACGTCCTGACTTTC CASSFVSGANVLTF
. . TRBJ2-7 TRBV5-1 TGCGCCAGCAGTTTTGAGACGGGGAGCTCCTACGAGCAGTACTTC CASSFETGSSYEQYF
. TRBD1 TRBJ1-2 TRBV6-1 TGTGCCACCATCTTCTCCGGGACAGGGGGTGGAGGCTACACCTTC CATIFSGTGGGGYTF
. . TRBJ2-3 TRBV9 TGTGCCAGCACCCCCCTGACCCGAACAGGGACAGATACGCAGTATTTT CASTPLTRTGTDTQYF
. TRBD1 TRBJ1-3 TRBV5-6 TGTGCCAGCAGCCCGCCCGCTAGGACAGGGCTAAACACCATATATTTT CASSPPARTGLNTIYF
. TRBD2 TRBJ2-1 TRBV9 TGTGCCAGCAGCGTAGGGACGGGACTAGCGTATGAGCAGTTCTTC CASSVGTGLAYEQFF
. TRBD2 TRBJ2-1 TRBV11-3 TGTGCCAGCAGCTTAACTAGCGGGAGTCTTCGCAATGAGCAGTTCTTC CASSLTSGSLRNEQFF
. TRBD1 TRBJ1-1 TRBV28 TGTGCCAGCAGTTTATCCCCCGGGACAGGCGACACTGAAGCTTTCTTT CASSLSPGTGDTEAFF
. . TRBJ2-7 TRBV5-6 TGTGCCAGCAGCTGGTGGACAGACTACGAGCAGTACTTC CASSWWTDYEQYF
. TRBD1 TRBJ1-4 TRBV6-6 TGTGCCACCAGGACAGGGAATGAAAAACTGTTTTTT CATRTGNEKLFF
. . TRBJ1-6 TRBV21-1 TGTGCCAGCAGCAAGCCCCGGGGAGGGTGGGATTCACCCCTCCACTTT CASSKPRGGWDSPLHF
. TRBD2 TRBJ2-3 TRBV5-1 TGCGCCAGCAGCCCTACTAGCGGGGGCGCCACAGATACGCAGTATTTT CASSPTSGGATDTQYF
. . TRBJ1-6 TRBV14 TGTGCCAGCAGCCACCGAACTTATAATTCACCCCTCCACTTT CASSHRTYNSPLHF
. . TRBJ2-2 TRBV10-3 TGTGCCATCAGTGGGTCCGAACAGGGTCCCGGGGAGCTGTTTTTT CAISGSEQGPGELFF
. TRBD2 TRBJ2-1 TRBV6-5 TGTGCCAGCAGTAGACTAGCGGGGGGGCTTAATGAGCAGTTCTTC CASSRLAGGLNEQFF
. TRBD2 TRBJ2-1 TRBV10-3 TGTGCCATCAGTGGAAGGGAGGGGAATGAGCAGTTCTTC CAISGREGNEQFF
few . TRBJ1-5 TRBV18 TGTGCCAGCTCACCGAGGACTGGGAACAATCAGCCCCAGCATTTT CASSPRTGNNQPQHF
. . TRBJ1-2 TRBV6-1 TGTGCCAGCACGGACAGTCAGACAGGCTATGGCTACACCTTC CASTDSQTGYGYTF
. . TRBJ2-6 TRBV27 TGTGCCAGCAGTTTCATGGGCCCTGGGGCCAACGTCCTGACTTTC CASSFMGPGANVLTF
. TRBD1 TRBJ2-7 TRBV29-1 TGCAGCGTAGGGACAGGGGGACACTACGAGCAGTACTTC CSVGTGGHYEQYF
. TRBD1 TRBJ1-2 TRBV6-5 TGTGCCAGCGGGGGACAGGGAGAAGGCTACACCTTC CASGGQGEGYTF
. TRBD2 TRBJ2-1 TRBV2 TGTGCCAGTATGACTAGCGGGAGGGGCCATGAGCAGTTCTTC CASMTSGRGHEQFF
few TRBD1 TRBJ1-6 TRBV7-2 TGTGCCAGCAGATCAGACAGGGGGGGGTACCTTTCACCCCTCCACTTT CASRSDRGGYLSPLHF
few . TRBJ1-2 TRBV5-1 TGCGCCAGCAGCCTCTCTCTGGACTTGGGTGGCTACACCTTC CASSLSLDLGGYTF
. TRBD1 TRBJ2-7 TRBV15 TGTGCCACCAGCATTAACAGGGGGCGATACGAGCAGTACTTC CATSINRGRYEQYF
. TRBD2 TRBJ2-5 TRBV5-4 TGTGCCAGCAGCCCCCAACTAGCGCCGGCGGGAGAGACCCAGTACTTC CASSPQLAPAGETQYF
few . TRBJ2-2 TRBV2 TGTGCCAGCACCCAAGAAGGGAAGGGGCTAGGGGAGCTGTTTTTT CASTQEGKGLGELFF
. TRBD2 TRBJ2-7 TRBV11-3 TGTGCCAGCAGCTTAGCGGGAGGTTCCTACGAGCAGTACTTC CASSLAGGSYEQYF
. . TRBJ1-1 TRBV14 TGTGCCAGCAGCCCATCCTGGGGGGGATTGAACACTGAAGCTTTCTTT CASSPSWGGLNTEAFF
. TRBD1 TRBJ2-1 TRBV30 TGTGCCTGGAGTGTACGGCCCAGGGGGCGGGACAATGAGCAGTTCTTC CAWSVRPRGRDNEQFF
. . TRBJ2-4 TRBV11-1 TGTGCCAGCAGCCCTAGGCAGGGTGTGTTGGACATTCAGTACTTC CASSPRQGVLDIQYF
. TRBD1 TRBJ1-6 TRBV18 TGTGCCAGCTCACGGGACAGGTTGGATTCACCCCTCCACTTT CASSRDRLDSPLHF